This TCR beta chain emerged from a study of blood T cells in healthy people across ages. V gave up 0 bases and J gave up 7 bases, with 11 bases separating them. The CDR3 has 14 amino acids. Germline assignment: CDR1 SGHRS and CDR2 YFSETQ. It was with a sample-barcoded 5' primer and a J-beta primer mix that a second PCR of about 7 to 12 cycles was run. Every sample gave at least 2.5 million paired-end reads containing CDR3. In TCRdb, the 5' RACE reads were re-called with MiXCR into one record per CDR3 protein. The repertoire holds hundreds of thousands of distinct CDR3 sequences, with around 25% as singletons. In addition, the sample was reused for a study of T cells of mothers and their children.

The TCR originated in a boy between 10 and 17 years old in good health. The chain recombines TRBV5-1 with TRBJ1-5; possibly TRBD1 for D (5 bases). Sequencing used blood. The CDR3 nucleotides are TGCGCCAGCAGCTTGGATCAGGGTGGACAGCCCCAGCATTTT. The encoded protein is CASSLDQGGQPQHF.